A single sample gave rise to the 21 T cell receptor beta chains below, sequenced in a study of T-cell memory formation after mild COVID-19. TCRdb itself ran the 5' RACE reads through MiXCR, one entry per CDR3 protein. The profile shows about 200,000 distinct CDR3 sequences, about 9.2% of them singletons. Input material: PBMCs or a T cell subset sorted from them (not recorded which). These receptors originate from a man aged 18 to 30 who had mild COVID-19 (a few samples of this study predate the infection). Cell type and time point are not known.

This clonotype was observed many times. The rearrangement uses TRBV29-1 and TRBJ2-7, with 8 bases fitting TRBD1. Germline V gives CDR1 SQVTM, CDR2 ANQGSEA. Trimming at V came to 7 bases and at J to 6 bases, leaving 11 bases not matched to a gene. The CDR3 is 13 amino acids. As DNA, the CDR3 is TGCAGCGCCTTGGGGCCCACAGGGGGCGAGCAGTACTTC. Translated, it gives CSALGPTGGEQYF.

CDR3 amino acids: CASRRRGRYQPQHF. The CDR3 DNA reads TGTGCCAGCAGACGCAGGGGGCGTTATCAGCCCCAGCATTTT. V usage is TRBV6-6 and J usage is TRBJ1-5, with 8 bases matching TRBD1. Per germline, CDR1 MNHNY and CDR2 SVGAGI (reference sequence). This CDR3 spans 14 amino acids. The J segment lost 5 bases and the V segment lost 6 bases, leaving 6 bases of the junction unmatched.

This clonotype has more than one count but fewer than ten. This chain connects TRBV9 to TRBJ1-5, with D perhaps TRBD1 (5 bases). From germline, CDR1 is SGDLS and CDR2 YYNGEE. With 0 bases removed from V and 5 bases from J, the gap between germline ends came to 15 bases. There are 16 residues in the CDR3. The CDR3 sequence is CASSVAGGPSDQPQHF. CDR3 coding DNA: TGTGCCAGCAGCGTAGCTGGGGGACCTTCGGATCAGCCCCAGCATTTT. The full variable domain, its missing parts supplied by reference TRBV9 and TRBJ1-5, is DSGVTQTPKHLITATGQRVTLRCSPRSGDLSVYWYQQSLDQGLQFLIQYYNGEERAKGNILERFSAQQFPDLHSELNLSSLELGDSALYFCASSVAGGPSDQPQHFGDGTRLSIL.

The sample holds many counts of this clonotype. The chain recombines TRBV5-1 with TRBJ2-5; TRBD2 matches at 7 bases. The CDR3 contains 13 residues. The V segment lost 3 bases and the J segment 3 bases; nucleotides outside the gene matches: 2. CDR1 is SGHRS, CDR2 YFSETQ, per germline. CDR3 in amino acids: CASSSAGEETQYF. For the CDR3, the DNA is TGCGCCAGCAGCTCGGCGGGGGAAGAGACCCAGTACTTC.

This clonotype has a handful of counts. The chain couples TRBV7-2 to TRBJ1-3; D is ambiguous. The germline V and J ends were trimmed by 5 bases and 4 bases, with 15 bases remaining between them. CDR3 size: 15 residues. CDR1 is SGHTA, CDR2 FQGNSA, per germline. CDR3 protein: CASSPIAQSGNTIYF. CDR3 DNA sequence: TGTGCCAGCAGCCCCATAGCGCAATCAGGAAACACCATATATTTT. Based on the CDR3 plus reference TRBV7-2 and TRBJ1-3, the full variable domain is GAGVSQSPSNKVTEKGKDVELRCDPISGHTALYWYRQSLGQGLEFLIYFQGNSAPDKSGLPSDRFSAERTGGSVSTLTIQRTQQEDSAVYLCASSPIAQSGNTIYFGEGSWLTVV.

J is TRBJ2-7 and V is TRBV11-3; TRBD1 matches 7 bases. This CDR3 is built from 14 residues. V dropped 2 bases and J dropped 3; count of bases not matched to a gene: 4. Germline CDR1 is SGHNT and CDR2 is YENEEA. The CDR3 loop reads CASSLSGGDYEQYF. DNA of the CDR3: TGTGCCAGCAGCTTATCAGGGGGTGACTACGAGCAGTACTTC.

This clonotype was counted ten times or more. This rearrangement joins TRBV7-2 to TRBJ1-1, with TRBD1 identical over 9 bases. This CDR3 has 12 amino acids. V lost 7 bases and J lost 10; bases outside the gene matches: 7. Germline lookup yields CDR1 SGHTA and CDR2 FQGNSA. CDR3 DNA sequence: TGTGCCAGCATCGGACAGGGGAGAGGAGCTTTCTTT. It encodes CASIGQGRGAFF.

V is TRBV2 and J is TRBJ1-2; tentative D call: TRBD1 (5 bases). The CDR3 spans 13 residues. The germline V and J ends were trimmed by 7 bases and 4 bases, with 13 bases remaining between them. Germline values: CDR1 SNHLY, CDR2 FYNNEI. This CDR3 is CASIRVPIYGYTF. CDR3 in DNA: TGTGCCAGCATCAGGGTCCCTATCTATGGCTACACCTTC.

This clonotype was seen at least ten times. The gene calls are TRBV7-9 and TRBJ1-5; unclear D gene. Germline CDR1 reads SEHNR; CDR2 reads FQNEAQ (reference sequence). Trimming shortened V by 4 bases and J by 3 bases, and 7 bases separated the two germline ends. CDR3 length equals 13 residues. CDR3 DNA: TGTGCCAGCAGCTCCGCGAACAATCAGCCCCAGCATTTT. Protein sequence: CASSSANNQPQHF.

This clonotype was detected ten times or more. This chain links TRBV4-3 with TRBJ2-4; 9 nucleotides line up with TRBD2. The CDR3 runs to 18 residues. With V trimmed by 0 bases and J by 4 bases, 10 bases remained unmatched. Germline CDR1 LGHNA, CDR2 YSLEER. CDR3 sequence (DNA): TGCGCCAGCAGCCAAGAATTTGTTGGGGCGGGGGGGAAAAACATTCAGTACTTC. It is translated as CASSQEFVGAGGKNIQYF.

This clonotype showed up many times. The chain is built from TRBV5-1 and TRBJ2-3; D is undetermined. CDR1 and CDR2 from the germline V gene are SGHRS and YFSETQ. V lost 0 bases and J lost 3, with 11 bases in between. The CDR3 contains 15 residues. The CDR3 DNA sequence: TGCGCCAGCAGCTTGGCGACTCAGAGGACAGATACGCAGTATTTT. This sequence encodes CASSLATQRTDTQYF.

V is TRBV2 and J is TRBJ2-3; TRBD2 aligns across 9 bases. Germline trimming cut 11 bases from V and 1 base from J; bases unmatched to any gene: 4. This CDR3 region has 13 residues. Germline V gives CDR1 SNHLY, CDR2 FYNNEI. The CDR3 nucleotides read TGTGCCGGATTAGCGGGGGGCACAGATACGCAGTATTTT. It specifies CAGLAGGTDTQYF.

This clonotype was seen more than once but under ten times. This chain joins TRBV5-1 and TRBJ1-4; 8 nucleotides align to TRBD1. CDR1 and CDR2 (germline): SGHRS, YFSETQ. After removal of 4 bases from V and 0 bases from J, the junction contained 5 bases not matched to a gene. This CDR3 comprises 16 residues. CDR3 sequence reads: CASSLTGVATNEKLFF. CDR3 nucleotides: TGCGCCAGCAGCCTGACAGGGGTTGCAACTAATGAAAAACTGTTTTTT.

This clonotype was recorded many times. The chain uses TRBV5-1 and TRBJ2-7; D not resolved. The germline V gene has CDR1 SGHRS and CDR2 YFSETQ. This CDR3 has 12 residues. V dropped 0 bases and J dropped 3 bases, with 4 bases sitting between them. The CDR3 is CASSLGDYEQYF. Written as DNA, the CDR3 is TGCGCCAGCAGCTTGGGCGACTACGAGCAGTACTTC.

This clonotype turned up a few times. The chain joins TRBV12-3 or TRBV12-4 to TRBJ2-3; D may be TRBD2 (5 bases). The V end lost 6 bases, the J end lost 4 bases, and 8 bases lay between the germline ends. This CDR3 spans 12 amino acids. CDR3 coding DNA: TGTGCCAGCAGGTCGGAGGCAGATACGCAGTATTTT. It is translated as CASRSEADTQYF.

This clonotype turned up a few times. The rearrangement joins TRBV5-5 to TRBJ1-3; D is ambiguous. The V end lost 3 bases, the J end lost 0 bases, and 13 bases lay between the germline ends. The CDR3 sequence is 16 residues long. Germline loops: CDR1 SGHKS, CDR2 YYEKEE (reference sequence). For the CDR3, the DNA is TGTGCCAGCAGCTCGAACCCGACAAGCTCTGGAAACACCATATATTTT. It translates to CASSSNPTSSGNTIYF.

The J gene is TRBJ2-5, the V gene TRBV11-2, with D uncertain. The CDR3 sequence is 15 residues long. V lost 5 bases to trimming and J lost 4 bases, with 17 bases between them. In germline, CDR1 is SGHAT, CDR2 FQNNGV. In DNA, the CDR3 is TGTGCCAGCAGCAGATACCGGGCCCCGGGAGAGACCCAGTACTTC. Protein: CASSRYRAPGETQYF.

A few counts support this clonotype. The V and J genes are TRBV4-3 and TRBJ1-2; D is unresolved. V was trimmed by 0 bases and J by 4 bases, leaving 12 bases between them. Per germline, CDR1 LGHNA and CDR2 YSLEER. The CDR3 has 15 residues. The CDR3 coding sequence is TGCGCCAGCAGCCAAGATTTTTTGGTTAGCTATGGCTACACCTTC. Its translation: CASSQDFLVSYGYTF.

This clonotype came up a few times. The chain's CDR3 is CASSAGASREQFF. DNA for the CDR3: TGTGCCAGCAGTGCCGGGGCGAGTCGTGAGCAGTTCTTC. The chain combines TRBV6-4 with TRBJ2-1, with D perhaps given as TRBD1 or TRBD2 (5 bases each). Looked up from germline, CDR1 is MRHNA and CDR2 is SNTAGT. The V end lost 4 bases, the J end lost 9 bases, and 13 bases lay between the germline ends. The CDR3 has 13 residues.

This clonotype has a count of ten or more. The chain joins TRBV7-9 to TRBJ2-5; D is unresolved. CDR1 is SEHNR and CDR2 is FQNEAQ in the germline V gene (reference sequence). The CDR3 runs 12 residues. V lost 5 bases to trimming and J lost 0 bases, with 4 bases between them. For the CDR3, the DNA is TGTGCCAGCAGCCTGTACCAAGAGACCCAGTACTTC. Encoded protein: CASSLYQETQYF.

This clonotype has at least ten counts. This rearrangement joins TRBV12-3 or TRBV12-4 to TRBJ2-3, with D possibly TRBD1 on 6 matching bases. V was shortened by 6 bases and J by 6 bases, with 16 bases between the two germline ends. This CDR3 region has 14 residues. The CDR3 nucleotides are TGTGCCAGCAGCCCAACAGGGACCTGGGATACGCAGTATTTT. Translated: CASSPTGTWDTQYF.